This T cell receptor beta chain is drawn from a study of cytomegalovirus exposure and HLA in healthy donors. Study in general: Genotyping of under 500 donors showed that roughly 80% belonged to the Caucasian-associated ancestry cluster.

Of note for this clone: The antigen is unknown. Sequence at one end of the junction differs from germline and may be a read error.

CDR1 and CDR2 (germline): MDHEN, SYDVKM. This CDR3 has 16 amino acids. Study results and limitations: In an earlier analysis, most TCR beta V segments were productive about 87% or about 30% of the time. There were some public TCRs occurring in many donors, but most TCR sequences were rare.

A multiplex PCR was run with 60 Vbeta primers and 13 Jbeta primers. Produced via immunoSEQ multiplex PCR; TCRdb's table is partial and in-frame only. The data show under 250,000 clones, approximately 82% seen once. This TCR was sampled from a man aged 18-30 years in good health and CMV-seronegative. The J gene is TRBJ2-7, the V gene TRBV28, with 8 bases matching TRBD2. The specimen sequenced was PBMCs. The CDR3 sequence is CASSLYIAGTSAVLNF. The CDR3 DNA sequence: TGTGCCAGCAGTTTATACATAGCGGGAACTTCTGCTGTCTTGAACTTC.